These 5 T cell receptor beta chains were sequenced from one sample in a study of human T cells and chemical hapten exposure. One entry per CDR3 protein results from TCRdb running MiXCR on the RACE reads. The sample holds about 42,000 distinct CDR3 sequences, 9.5% to 15% seen once. The time point denotes: pre-sensitization, week 0. Stated treatment: therapeutic diphenylcyclopropenone sensitization with weekly scalp DPC. The source material was whole blood, sampled in connection with sensitization to the hapten diphenylcyclopropenone (DPC). These receptors all stem from a woman in her twenties or thirties with alopecia areata. Some clones in this sample may be carry-over from other donors' samples.

A few counts support this clonotype. The chain employs TRBV7-9 and TRBJ2-3; D unclear. The CDR3 has 11 amino acids. V shed 7 bases and J shed 1 base, with 3 bases lying between them. CDR1 and CDR2 (germline): SEHNR, FQNEAQ (reference sequence). The CDR3 here is CASTRTDTQYF. For the CDR3, the DNA is TGTGCCAGCACGCGCACAGATACGCAGTATTTT.

The sample holds many counts of this clonotype. The V and J genes are TRBV29-1 and TRBJ1-5, with TRBD1 matching 8 bases. CDR1 SQVTM and CDR2 ANQGSEA come from the germline V gene. The V and J ends lost 6 bases and 6 bases, in that order; junction bases with no gene match: 7. The CDR3 totals 13 residues. DNA of the CDR3: TGCAGCGTCAGGACAGGGAGTAGTCAGCCCCAGCATTTT. It is translated as CSVRTGSSQPQHF.

The rearrangement joins TRBV6-5 to TRBJ1-6; the D is unclear. Per germline, CDR1 MNHEY and CDR2 SVGAGI. This CDR3 contains 13 residues. V lost 4 bases and J 10 bases, leaving 11 bases between the germline ends. CDR3 in amino acids: CASSLMSGSPLHF. The CDR3 region has the DNA TGTGCCAGCAGTTTAATGTCCGGGTCACCCCTCCACTTT.

This clonotype was seen at least ten times. The chain carries TRBV7-2 and TRBJ2-3; tentative D call: TRBD1 (5 bases). The CDR3 is 17 residues long. The V end lost 1 base, the J end lost 0 bases, and 14 bases lay between the germline ends. In germline, CDR1 is SGHTA, CDR2 FQGNSA. CDR3 amino acids: CASSLVVRTISTDTQYF. The CDR3 region has the DNA TGTGCCAGCAGCTTAGTAGTTCGGACAATCAGCACAGATACGCAGTATTTT.

This clonotype was found many times. The V gene is TRBV28, the J gene TRBJ2-5; D is undetermined. The V and J ends lost 6 bases and 7 bases respectively, with 18 bases between them. The germline CDR1 and CDR2 sequences are MDHEN and SYDVKM. The CDR3 spans 14 residues. The CDR3 nucleotides are TGTGCCAGCAGCTCACTCTTCTCACCAGGGACCCAGTACTTC. Translating gives CASSSLFSPGTQYF.